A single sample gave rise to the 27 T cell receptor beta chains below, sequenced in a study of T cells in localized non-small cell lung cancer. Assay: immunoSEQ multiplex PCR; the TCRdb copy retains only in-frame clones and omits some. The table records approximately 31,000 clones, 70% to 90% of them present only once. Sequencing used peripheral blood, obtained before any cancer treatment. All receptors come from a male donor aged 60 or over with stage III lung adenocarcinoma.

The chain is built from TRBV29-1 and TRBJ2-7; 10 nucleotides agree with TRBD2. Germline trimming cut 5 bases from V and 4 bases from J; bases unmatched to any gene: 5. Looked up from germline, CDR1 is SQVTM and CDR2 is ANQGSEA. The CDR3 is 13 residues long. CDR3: CSVSAGGFYEQYF. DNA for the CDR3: TGCAGCGTTTCAGCGGGAGGGTTTTACGAGCAGTACTTC.

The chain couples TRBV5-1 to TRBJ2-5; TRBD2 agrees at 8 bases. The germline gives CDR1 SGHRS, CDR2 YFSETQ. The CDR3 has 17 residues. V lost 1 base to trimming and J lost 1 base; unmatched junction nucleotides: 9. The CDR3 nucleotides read TGCGCCAGCAGCTTGCGAAGCGGGGGCATCGCCCAAGAGACCCAGTACTTC. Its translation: CASSLRSGGIAQETQYF.

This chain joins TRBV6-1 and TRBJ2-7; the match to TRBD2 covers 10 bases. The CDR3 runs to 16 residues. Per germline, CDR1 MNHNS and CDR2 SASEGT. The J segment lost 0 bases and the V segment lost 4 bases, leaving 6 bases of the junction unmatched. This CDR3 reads CASSGEAGGSSYEQYF. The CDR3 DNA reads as TGTGCCAGCAGTGGAGAAGCGGGAGGGAGCTCCTACGAGCAGTACTTC.

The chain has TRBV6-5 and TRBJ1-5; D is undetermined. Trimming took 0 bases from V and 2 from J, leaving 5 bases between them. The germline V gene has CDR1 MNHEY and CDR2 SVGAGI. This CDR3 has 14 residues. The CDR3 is CASSYSAGNQPQHF. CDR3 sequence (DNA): TGTGCCAGCAGTTACTCAGCTGGCAATCAGCCCCAGCATTTT.

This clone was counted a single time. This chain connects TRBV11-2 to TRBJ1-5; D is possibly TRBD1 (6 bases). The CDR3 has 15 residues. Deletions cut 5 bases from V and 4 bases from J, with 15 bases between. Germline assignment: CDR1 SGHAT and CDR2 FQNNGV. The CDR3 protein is CASSRGGLENQPQHF. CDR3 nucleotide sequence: TGTGCCAGCAGCCGCGGGGGCCTGGAGAATCAGCCCCAGCATTTT. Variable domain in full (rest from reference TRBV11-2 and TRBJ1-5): EAGVAQSPRYKIIEKRQSVAFWCNPISGHATLYWYQQILGQGPKLLIQFQNNGVVDDSQLPKDRFSAERLKGVDSTLKIQPAKLEDSAVYLCASSRGGLENQPQHFGDGTRLSIL.

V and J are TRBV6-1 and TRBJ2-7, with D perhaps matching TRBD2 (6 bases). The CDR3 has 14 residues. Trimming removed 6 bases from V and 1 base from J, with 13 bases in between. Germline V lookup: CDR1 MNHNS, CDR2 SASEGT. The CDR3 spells CASRLGGVSYEQYF. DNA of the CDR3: TGTGCCAGCAGGCTAGGCGGGGTATCCTACGAGCAGTACTTC.

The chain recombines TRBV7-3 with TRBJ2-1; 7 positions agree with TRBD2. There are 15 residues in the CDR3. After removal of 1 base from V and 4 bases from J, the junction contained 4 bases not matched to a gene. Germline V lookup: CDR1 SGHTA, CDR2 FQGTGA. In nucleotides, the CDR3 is TGTGCCAGCAGCTTAAGGCTAGCGGCGTACAATGAGCAGTTCTTC. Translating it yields CASSLRLAAYNEQFF.

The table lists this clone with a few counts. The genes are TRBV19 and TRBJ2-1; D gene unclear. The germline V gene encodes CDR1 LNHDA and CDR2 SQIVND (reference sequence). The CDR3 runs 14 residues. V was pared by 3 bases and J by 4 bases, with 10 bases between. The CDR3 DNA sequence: TGTGCCAGTAGTATCTTCGGCTCTTACAATGAGCAGTTCTTC. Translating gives CASSIFGSYNEQFF.

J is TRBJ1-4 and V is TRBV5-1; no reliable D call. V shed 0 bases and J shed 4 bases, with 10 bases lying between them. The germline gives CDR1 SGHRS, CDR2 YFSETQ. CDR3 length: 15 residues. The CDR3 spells CASSLAAGRNEKLFF. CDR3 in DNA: TGCGCCAGCAGCTTGGCCGCGGGTCGTAATGAAAAACTGTTTTTT.

The CDR3 loop is CASSRDRHNTYEQYF. The CDR3 DNA follows: TGTGCCAGCAGCCGGGACAGGCATAATACCTACGAGCAGTACTTC. The chain has TRBV5-6 and TRBJ2-7, with 8 bases lining up with TRBD1. CDR1 is SGHDT and CDR2 is YYEEEE in the germline V gene. The CDR3 has 15 residues. After removal of 4 bases from V and 2 bases from J, the junction contained 8 bases not matched to a gene.

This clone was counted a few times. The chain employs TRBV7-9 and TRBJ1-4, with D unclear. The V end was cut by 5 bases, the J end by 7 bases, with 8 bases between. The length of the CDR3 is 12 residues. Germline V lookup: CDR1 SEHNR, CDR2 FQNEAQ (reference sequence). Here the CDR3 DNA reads TGTGCCAGCAGCCCGGTCGGTGAAAAACTGTTTTTT. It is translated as CASSPVGEKLFF. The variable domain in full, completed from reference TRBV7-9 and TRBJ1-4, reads DTGVSQNPRHKITKRGQNVTFRCDPISEHNRLYWYRQTLGQGPEFLTYFQNEAQLEKSRLLSDRFSAERPKGSFSTLEIQRTEQGDSAMYLCASSPVGEKLFFGSGTQLSVL.

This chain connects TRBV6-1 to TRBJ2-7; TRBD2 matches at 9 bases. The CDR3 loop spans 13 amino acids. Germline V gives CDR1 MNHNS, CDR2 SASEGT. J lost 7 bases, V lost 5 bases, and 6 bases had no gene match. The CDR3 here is CASSFSGSREQYF. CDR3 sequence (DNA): TGTGCCAGCAGTTTTAGCGGGAGTCGAGAGCAGTACTTC.

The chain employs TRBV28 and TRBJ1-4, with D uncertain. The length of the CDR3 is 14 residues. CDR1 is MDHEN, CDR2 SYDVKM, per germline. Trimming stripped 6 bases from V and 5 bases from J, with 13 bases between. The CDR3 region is CASSAGSSNEKLFF. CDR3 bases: TGTGCCAGCAGCGCCGGGAGCTCGAATGAAAAACTGTTTTTT.

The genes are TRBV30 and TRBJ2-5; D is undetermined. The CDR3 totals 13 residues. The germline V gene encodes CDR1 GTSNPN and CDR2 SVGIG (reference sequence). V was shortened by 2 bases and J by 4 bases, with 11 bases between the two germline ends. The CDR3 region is CAWSSMGIETQYF. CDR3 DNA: TGTGCCTGGAGTTCGATGGGGATAGAGACCCAGTACTTC.

CDR3 region: CASSQDTVGTYEQYF. CDR3 in DNA: TGCGCCAGCAGCCAAGACACAGTGGGTACCTACGAGCAGTACTTC. This sequence joins TRBV4-1 and TRBJ2-7; D gene ambiguous. V lost 0 bases to trimming and J lost 2 bases, with 11 bases between them. CDR1 is MGHRA, CDR2 YSYEKL, per germline. The CDR3 length is 15 residues.

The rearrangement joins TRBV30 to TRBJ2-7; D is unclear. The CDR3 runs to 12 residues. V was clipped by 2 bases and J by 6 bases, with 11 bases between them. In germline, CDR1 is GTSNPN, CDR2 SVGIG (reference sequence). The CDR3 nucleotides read TGTGCCTGGAGTCGCCAAACGGGCGAGCAGTACTTC. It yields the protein CAWSRQTGEQYF.

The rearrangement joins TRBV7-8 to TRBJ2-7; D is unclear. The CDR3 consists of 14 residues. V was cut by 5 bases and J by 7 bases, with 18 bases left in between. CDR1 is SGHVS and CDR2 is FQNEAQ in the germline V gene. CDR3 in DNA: TGTGCCAGCAGCCCAAGGGCCTTTCTCGGGGAGCAGTACTTC. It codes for CASSPRAFLGEQYF.

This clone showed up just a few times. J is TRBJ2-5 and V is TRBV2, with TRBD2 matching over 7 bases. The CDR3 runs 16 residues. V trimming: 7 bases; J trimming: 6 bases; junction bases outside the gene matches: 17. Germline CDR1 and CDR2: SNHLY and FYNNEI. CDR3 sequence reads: CASKLQRDLGRQTQYF. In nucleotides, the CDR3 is TGTGCCAGCAAACTTCAGCGGGACCTCGGTCGGCAGACCCAGTACTTC.

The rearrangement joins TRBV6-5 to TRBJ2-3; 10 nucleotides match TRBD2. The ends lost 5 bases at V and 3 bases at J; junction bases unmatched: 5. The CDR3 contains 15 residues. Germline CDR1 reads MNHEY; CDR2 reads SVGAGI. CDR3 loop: CASSHSGGRTDTQYF. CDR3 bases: TGTGCCAGCAGTCATAGCGGGGGGCGGACAGATACGCAGTATTTT.

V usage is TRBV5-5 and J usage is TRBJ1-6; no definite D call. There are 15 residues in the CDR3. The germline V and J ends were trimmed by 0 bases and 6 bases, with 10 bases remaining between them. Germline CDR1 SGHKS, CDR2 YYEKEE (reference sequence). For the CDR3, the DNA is TGTGCCAGCAGCTTGGAGGGAGCCACTAATTCACCCCTCCACTTT. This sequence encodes CASSLEGATNSPLHF. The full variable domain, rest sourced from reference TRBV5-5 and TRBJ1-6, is DAGVTQSPTHLIKTRGQQVTLRCSPISGHKSVSWYQQVLGQGPQFIFQYYEKEERGRGNFPDRFSARQFPNYSSELNVNALLLGDSALYLCASSLEGATNSPLHFGNGTRLTVT.

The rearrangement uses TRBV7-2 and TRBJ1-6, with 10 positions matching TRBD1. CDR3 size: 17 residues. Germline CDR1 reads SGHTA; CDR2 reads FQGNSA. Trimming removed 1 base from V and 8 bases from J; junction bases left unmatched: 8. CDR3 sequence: CASSLEPTGGTYSPLHF. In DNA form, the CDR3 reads TGTGCCAGCAGCTTAGAACCGACAGGGGGCACCTATTCACCCCTCCACTTT.

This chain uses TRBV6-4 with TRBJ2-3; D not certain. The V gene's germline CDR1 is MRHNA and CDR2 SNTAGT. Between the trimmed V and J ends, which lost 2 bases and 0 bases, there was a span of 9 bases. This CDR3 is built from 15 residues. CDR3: CASSDRASSTDTQYF. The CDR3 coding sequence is TGTGCCAGCAGTGACAGAGCTTCTAGCACAGATACGCAGTATTTT.

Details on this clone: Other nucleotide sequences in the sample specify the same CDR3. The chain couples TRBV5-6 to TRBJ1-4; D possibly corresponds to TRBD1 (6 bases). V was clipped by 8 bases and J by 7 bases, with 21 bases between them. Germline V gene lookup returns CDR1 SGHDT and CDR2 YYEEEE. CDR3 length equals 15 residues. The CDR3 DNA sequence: TGTGCCAGTACCGACGGGGGGCGCAAAATTGAAAAACTGTTTTTT. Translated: CASTDGGRKIEKLFF.

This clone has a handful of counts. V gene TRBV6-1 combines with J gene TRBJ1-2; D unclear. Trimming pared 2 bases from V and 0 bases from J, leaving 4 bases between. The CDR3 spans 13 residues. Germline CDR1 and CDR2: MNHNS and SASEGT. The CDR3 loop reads CASSEMTNYGYTF. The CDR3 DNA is TGTGCCAGCAGTGAAATGACTAACTATGGCTACACCTTC.

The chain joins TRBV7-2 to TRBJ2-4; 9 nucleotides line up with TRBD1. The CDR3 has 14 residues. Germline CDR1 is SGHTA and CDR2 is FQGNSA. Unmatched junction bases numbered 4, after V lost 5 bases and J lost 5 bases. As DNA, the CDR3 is TGTGCCAGCAGCATAGGACAGGGGCAAAACATTCAGTACTTC. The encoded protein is CASSIGQGQNIQYF.

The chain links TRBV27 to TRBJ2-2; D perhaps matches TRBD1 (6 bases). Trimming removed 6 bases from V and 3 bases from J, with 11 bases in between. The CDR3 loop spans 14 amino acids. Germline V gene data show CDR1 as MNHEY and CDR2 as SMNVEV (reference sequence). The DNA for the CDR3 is TGTGCCAGCAGGAAAACAGGGTACACCGGGGAGCTGTTTTTT. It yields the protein CASRKTGYTGELFF.

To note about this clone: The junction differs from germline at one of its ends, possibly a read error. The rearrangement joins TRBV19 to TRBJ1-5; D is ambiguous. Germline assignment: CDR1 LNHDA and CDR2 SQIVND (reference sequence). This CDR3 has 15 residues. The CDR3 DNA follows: TGTGCCAGTAGTATCCGCCCCGTTTTGGATCAGCCCCGGCATTTT. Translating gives CASSIRPVLDQPRHF.